This T cell receptor beta chain appears in the sequencing data of a study of OX40 agonist ivuxolimab in advanced cancers. On the study more broadly: Three patients responded partially, comprising one with hepatocellular carcinoma and two with cutaneous melanoma.

Study-wide results and limits: A proportion of nonresponders additionally exhibited low normalized T-cell clonal expansion. The study did not work out the antigen specificity of the expanded peripheral T cells.

For this clone: The antigen remains unidentified.

Assay: immunoSEQ multiplex PCR; the TCRdb copy retains only in-frame clones and omits some. The table has about 100,000 clones, 90% seen once. The sequencing here drew on CD4+ or CD8+ T cells sorted from blood, taken in a trial of the OX40 agonist ivuxolimab. The receptor's source is an adult with an advanced solid tumor such as melanoma, head and neck, liver or kidney cancer.

This CDR3 reads CASRKTDTQYF. In nucleotides, the CDR3 is TGTGCCAGCAGGAAGACAGATACGCAGTATTTT. The rearrangement links TRBV6-5 to TRBJ2-3; D unclear. This CDR3 is built from 11 residues. Germline CDR1 and CDR2: MNHEY and SVGAGI. V lost 6 bases and J lost 3, with 4 bases in between.